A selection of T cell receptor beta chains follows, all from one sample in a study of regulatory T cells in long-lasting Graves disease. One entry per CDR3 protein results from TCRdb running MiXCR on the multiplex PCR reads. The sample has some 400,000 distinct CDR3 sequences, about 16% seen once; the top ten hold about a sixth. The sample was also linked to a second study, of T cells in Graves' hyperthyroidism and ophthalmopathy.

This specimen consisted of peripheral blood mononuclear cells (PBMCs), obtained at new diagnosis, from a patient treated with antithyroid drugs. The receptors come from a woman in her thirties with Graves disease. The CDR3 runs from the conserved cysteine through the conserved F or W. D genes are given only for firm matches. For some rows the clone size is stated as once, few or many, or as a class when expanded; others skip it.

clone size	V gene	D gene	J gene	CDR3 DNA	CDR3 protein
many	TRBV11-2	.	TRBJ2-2	TGTGCCAGCAGCTTAGAGGGAAGGGACACCGGGGAGCTGTTTTTT	CASSLEGRDTGELFF
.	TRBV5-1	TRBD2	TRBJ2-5	TGCGCCAGCAGCTTGGAGGCTAGGGGAGGGGAGACCCAGTACTTC	CASSLEARGGETQYF
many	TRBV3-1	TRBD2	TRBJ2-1	TGTGCCAGCAGCCTTAAGACTAGCGGGAATGAGCAGTTCTTC	CASSLKTSGNEQFF
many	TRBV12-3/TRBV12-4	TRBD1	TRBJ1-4	TGTGCCAGCAGCGCGCCCCAGGGGGGAGGTGAAAAACTGTTTTTT	CASSAPQGGGEKLFF
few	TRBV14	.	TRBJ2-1	TGTGCCAGCAGCCAACCTAGGACGGGAGAGCAGTTCTTC	CASSQPRTGEQFF
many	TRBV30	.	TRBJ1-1	TGTGCCTGGAGTGTACGGCCCGAGGGCACTGAAGCTTTCTTT	CAWSVRPEGTEAFF
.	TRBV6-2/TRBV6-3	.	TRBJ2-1	TGTGCCAGCAGGGTACAATACGCGGACAATGAGCAGTTCTTC	CASRVQYADNEQFF
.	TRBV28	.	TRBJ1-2	TGTGCCAGCAGTTTAAGATTAGGGGATGGCTACACCTTC	CASSLRLGDGYTF
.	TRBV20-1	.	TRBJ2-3	TGCAGTGCTCTGCAAGCGGACCCGCGGAGGGATACGCAGTATTTT	CSALQADPRRDTQYF
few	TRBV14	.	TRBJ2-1	TGTGCCAGCAGCCAAGTAATCTCCCCTAGCAATGAGCAGTTCTTC	CASSQVISPSNEQFF
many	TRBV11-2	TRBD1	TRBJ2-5	TGTGCCAGCAGCACGCCCGGGACAGGGCGGGAGACCCAGTACTTC	CASSTPGTGRETQYF
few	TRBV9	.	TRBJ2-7	TGTGCCAGCAGCCCCTTAGCGGAGAGTAACTACGAGCAGTACTTC	CASSPLAESNYEQYF
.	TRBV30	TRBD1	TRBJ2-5	TGTGCCTGGAGGGGCCAGGGGGTGGGGACCCAGTACTTC	CAWRGQGVGTQYF
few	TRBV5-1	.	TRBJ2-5	TGCGCCAGCAGCTTACAGGGCGGGAGTGGAGAGACCCAGTACTTC	CASSLQGGSGETQYF
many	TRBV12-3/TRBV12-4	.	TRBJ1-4	TGTGCCAGCAGTTTAGGGGGACTGGATGAAAAACTGTTTTTT	CASSLGGLDEKLFF
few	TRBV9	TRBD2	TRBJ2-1	TGTGCCAGCAGCGTAGGATCTAGCGGGAGGGTTAGTGAGCAGTTCTTC	CASSVGSSGRVSEQFF
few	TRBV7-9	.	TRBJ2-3	TGTGCCAGCAGCTTAAGGAATTCAGGGGTTGGCACAGATACGCAGTATTTT	CASSLRNSGVGTDTQYF
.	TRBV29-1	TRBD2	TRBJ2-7	TGCAGCGTTGGGGGAGGGTACGAGCAGTACTTC	CSVGGGYEQYF